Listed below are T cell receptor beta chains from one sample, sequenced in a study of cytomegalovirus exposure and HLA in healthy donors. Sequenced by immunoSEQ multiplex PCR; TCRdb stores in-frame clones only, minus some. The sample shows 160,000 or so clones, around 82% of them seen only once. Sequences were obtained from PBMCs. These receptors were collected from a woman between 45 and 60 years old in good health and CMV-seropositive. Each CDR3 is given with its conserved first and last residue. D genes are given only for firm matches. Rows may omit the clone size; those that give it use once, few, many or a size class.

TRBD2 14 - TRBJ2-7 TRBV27 CASTGRGGSYEQYF TGTGCCAGCACCGGGCGGGGGGGATCCTACGAGCAGTACTTC
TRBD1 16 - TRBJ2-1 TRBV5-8 CASSGGQGGSYNEQFF TGTGCCAGCAGCGGGGGACAGGGAGGCTCCTACAATGAGCAGTTCTTC
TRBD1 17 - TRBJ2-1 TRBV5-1 CASRPRYGQGRGDEQFF TGCGCCAGCAGGCCAAGATACGGACAGGGAAGGGGCGATGAGCAGTTCTTC
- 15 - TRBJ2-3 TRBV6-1 CASSESSAGWDTQYF TGTGCCAGCAGTGAATCGTCGGCGGGGTGGGATACGCAGTATTTT
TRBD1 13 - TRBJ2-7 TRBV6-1 CASSHGQGLGKYF TGTGCCAGCAGTCATGGACAGGGCCTTGGGAAGTACTTC
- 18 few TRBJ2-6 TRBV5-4 CASSGGGQRSSGANVLTF TGTGCCAGCAGCGGGGGGGGACAACGGTCCTCTGGGGCCAACGTCCTGACTTTC
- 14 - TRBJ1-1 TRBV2 CASTLTQVNTEAFF TGTGCCAGCACCCTGACACAGGTGAACACTGAAGCTTTCTTT
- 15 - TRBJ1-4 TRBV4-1 CASSQDTGLNEKLFF TGCGCCAGCAGCCAAGATACAGGGCTTAATGAAAAACTGTTTTTT
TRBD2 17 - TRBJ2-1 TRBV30 CAWDSGGGPYSYNEQFF TGTGCCTGGGACAGCGGGGGGGGTCCTTACTCCTACAATGAGCAGTTCTTC
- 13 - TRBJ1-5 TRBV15 CATSRAGNQPQHF TGTGCCACCAGCAGAGCTGGCAATCAGCCCCAGCATTTT
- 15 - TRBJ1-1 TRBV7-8 CASSLTWRGWSEAFF TGTGCCAGCAGCTTAACATGGCGAGGCTGGAGTGAAGCTTTCTTT
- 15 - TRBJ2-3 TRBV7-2 CASSQGGMRADTQYF TGTGCCAGCAGCCAAGGAGGGATGAGGGCGGATACGCAGTATTTT
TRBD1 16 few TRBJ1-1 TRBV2 CASRVQPGGRNTEAFF TGTGCCAGCAGGGTCCAACCAGGGGGGCGAAACACTGAAGCTTTCTTT
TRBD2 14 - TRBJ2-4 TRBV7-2 CASSPVRGVHIQYF TGTGCCAGCAGCCCAGTTCGGGGGGTTCACATTCAGTACTTC
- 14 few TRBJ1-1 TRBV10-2 CASSESVGFTEAFF TGCGCCAGCAGTGAGAGCGTTGGGTTCACTGAAGCTTTCTTT
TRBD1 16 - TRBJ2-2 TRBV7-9 CASSLAGTGDTGELFF TGTGCCAGCAGCCTAGCCGGGACAGGGGACACCGGGGAGCTGTTTTTT
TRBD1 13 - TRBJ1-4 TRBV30 CAWQGQLNEKLFF TGTGCCTGGCAGGGACAGCTTAATGAAAAACTGTTTTTT
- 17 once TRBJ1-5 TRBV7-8 CASSLAKRQAINQPQHF TGTGCCAGCAGCTTAGCCAAGCGACAGGCCATCAATCAGCCCCAGCATTTT
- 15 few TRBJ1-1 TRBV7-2 CASSLDRGTKPEAFF TGTGCCAGCAGCTTAGATCGGGGAACTAAACCTGAAGCTTTCTTT
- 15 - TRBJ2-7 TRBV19 CASSIGPGHFYEQYF TGTGCCAGTAGTATCGGTCCGGGACACTTCTACGAGCAGTACTTC
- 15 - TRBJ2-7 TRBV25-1 CASKPPGHSSYEQYF TGTGCCAGCAAGCCCCCGGGACACTCCTCCTACGAGCAGTACTTC
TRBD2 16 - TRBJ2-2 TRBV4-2 CASTGLAGGSTGELFF TGTGCCAGCACGGGACTAGCGGGGGGTTCCACTGGGGAGCTGTTTTTT
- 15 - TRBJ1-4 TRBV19 CASSIGGQLNEKLFF TGTGCCAGTAGTATAGGTGGACAACTTAATGAAAAACTGTTTTTT
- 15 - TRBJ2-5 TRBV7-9 CASSLDRGGEETQYF TGTGCCAGCAGCTTAGACCGTGGTGGGGAGGAGACCCAGTACTTC
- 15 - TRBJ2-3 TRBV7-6 CASSFRSGGTDTQYF TGTGCCAGCAGCTTTAGATCCGGGGGCACAGATACGCAGTATTTT
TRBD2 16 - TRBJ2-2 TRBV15 CATSRVKRGGIGELFF TGTGCCACCAGCAGAGTCAAGCGGGGGGGCATCGGGGAGCTGTTTTTT
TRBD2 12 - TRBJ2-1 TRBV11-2 CASGGGAVGQFF TGTGCCAGCGGCGGGGGGGCGGTGGGGCAGTTCTTC
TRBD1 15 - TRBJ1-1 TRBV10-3 CAISDLGQGRIEAFF TGTGCCATCAGTGACCTAGGACAGGGGAGAATTGAAGCTTTCTTT
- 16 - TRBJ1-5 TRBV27 CASSSRGGKGNQPQHF TGTGCCAGCAGTTCTCGGGGGGGAAAGGGAAATCAGCCCCAGCATTTT
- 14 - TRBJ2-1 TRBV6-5 CASSYSPELDEQFF TGTGCCAGCAGTTATAGCCCGGAGCTGGATGAGCAGTTCTTC
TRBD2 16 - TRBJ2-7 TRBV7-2 CASSLALAGGFYEQYF TGTGCCAGCAGCTTAGCTTTAGCGGGGGGGTTCTACGAGCAGTACTTC
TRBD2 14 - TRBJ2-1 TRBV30 CAWSRGGSHNEQFF TGTGCCTGGTCCCGGGGGGGCAGCCACAATGAGCAGTTCTTC
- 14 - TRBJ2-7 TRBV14 CASSLRNSFYEQYF TGTGCCAGCAGCCTCCGAAACAGTTTCTACGAGCAGTACTTC
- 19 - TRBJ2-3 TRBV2 CASSEGVMGGVTSTDTQYF TGTGCCAGCAGTGAAGGGGTGATGGGGGGTGTTACTAGCACAGATACGCAGTATTTT
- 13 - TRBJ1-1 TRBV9 CASSVGGPSGAFF TGTGCCAGCAGCGTAGGGGGCCCTTCGGGAGCTTTCTTT
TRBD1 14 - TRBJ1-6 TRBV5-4 CASSLQGARSPLHF TGTGCCAGCAGCTTGCAGGGGGCGAGGTCACCCCTCCACTTT
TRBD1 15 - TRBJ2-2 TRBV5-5 CASSFGQGDTGELFF TGTGCCAGCAGCTTCGGACAGGGGGACACCGGGGAGCTGTTTTTT
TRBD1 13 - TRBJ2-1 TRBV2 CASKGQGANEQFF TGTGCCAGCAAGGGACAGGGGGCGAATGAGCAGTTCTTC
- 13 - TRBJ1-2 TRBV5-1 CASSGREGVGYTF TGCGCCAGCAGCGGAAGGGAAGGGGTTGGCTACACCTTC
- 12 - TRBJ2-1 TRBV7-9 CASRQTSDEQFF TGTGCCAGCAGACAGACCTCGGATGAGCAGTTCTTC
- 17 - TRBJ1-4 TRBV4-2 CASSQAGRGEAEEKLFF TGTGCCAGCAGCCAGGCGGGGAGGGGGGAGGCAGAAGAAAAACTGTTTTTT
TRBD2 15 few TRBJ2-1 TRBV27 CASSPVAGYYNEQFF TGTGCCAGCAGTCCTGTAGCGGGTTATTACAATGAGCAGTTCTTC
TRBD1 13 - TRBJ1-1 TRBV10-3 CAISGQGNTEAFF TGTGCCATCAGTGGACAGGGGAACACTGAAGCTTTCTTT
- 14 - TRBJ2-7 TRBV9 CASSPSAGAYEQYF TGTGCCAGCAGCCCTAGTGCAGGGGCCTACGAGCAGTACTTC
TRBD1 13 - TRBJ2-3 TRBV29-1 CSVRTGVTDTQYF TGCAGCGTTAGGACAGGGGTCACAGATACGCAGTATTTT
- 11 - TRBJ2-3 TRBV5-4 CASSLGSTQYF TGTGCCAGCAGCTTGGGGAGTACGCAGTATTTT
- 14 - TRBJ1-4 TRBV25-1 CASSAAGQGEKLFF TGTGCCAGCAGTGCGGCAGGGCAGGGAGAAAAACTGTTTTTT
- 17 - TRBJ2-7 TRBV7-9 CASSSTPTSVAPYEQYF TGTGCCAGCAGCTCAACACCCACTAGTGTTGCCCCCTACGAGCAGTACTTC
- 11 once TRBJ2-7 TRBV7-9 CASSFGNEQYF TGTGCCAGCAGCTTCGGGAACGAGCAGTACTTC